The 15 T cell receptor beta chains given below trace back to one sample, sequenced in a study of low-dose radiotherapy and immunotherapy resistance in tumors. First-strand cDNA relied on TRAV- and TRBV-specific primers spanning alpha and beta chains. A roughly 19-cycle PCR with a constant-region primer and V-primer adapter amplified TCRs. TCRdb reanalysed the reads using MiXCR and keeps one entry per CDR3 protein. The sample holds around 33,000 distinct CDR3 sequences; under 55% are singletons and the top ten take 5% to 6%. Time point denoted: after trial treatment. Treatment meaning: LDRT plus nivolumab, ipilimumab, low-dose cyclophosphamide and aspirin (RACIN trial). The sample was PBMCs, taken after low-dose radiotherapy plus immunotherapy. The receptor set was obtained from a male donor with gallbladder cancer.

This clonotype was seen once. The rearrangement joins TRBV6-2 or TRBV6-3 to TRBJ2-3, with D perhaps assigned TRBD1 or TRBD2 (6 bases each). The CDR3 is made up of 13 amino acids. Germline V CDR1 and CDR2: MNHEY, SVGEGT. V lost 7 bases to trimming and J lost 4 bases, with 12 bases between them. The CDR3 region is CASTGGPADTQYF. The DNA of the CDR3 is TGTGCCAGCACTGGGGGGCCCGCAGATACGCAGTATTTT.

CDR3 sequence (DNA): TGTGCCAGCAGTAAAGGACAGAACAATGAGCAGTTCTTC. As protein: CASSKGQNNEQFF. The chain recombines TRBV11-2 with TRBJ2-1, with D perhaps TRBD1 (6 bases). The CDR3 runs to 13 residues. The V gene's germline CDR1 is SGHAT and CDR2 FQNNGV. V dropped 6 bases and J dropped 5 bases, with 11 bases sitting between them.

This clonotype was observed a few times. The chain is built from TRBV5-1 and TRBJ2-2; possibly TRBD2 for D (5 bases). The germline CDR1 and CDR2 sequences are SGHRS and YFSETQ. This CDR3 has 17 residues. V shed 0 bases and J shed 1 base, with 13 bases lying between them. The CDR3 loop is CASSLGMLARNTGELFF. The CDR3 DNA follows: TGCGCCAGCAGCTTGGGTATGTTAGCGAGGAACACCGGGGAGCTGTTTTTT.

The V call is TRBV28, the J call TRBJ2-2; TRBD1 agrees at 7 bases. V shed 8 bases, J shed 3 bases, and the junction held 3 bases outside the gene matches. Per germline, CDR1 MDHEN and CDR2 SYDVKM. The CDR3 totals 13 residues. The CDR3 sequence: CASFQGDTGELFF. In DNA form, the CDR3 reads TGTGCCAGCTTCCAGGGGGACACCGGGGAGCTGTTTTTT.

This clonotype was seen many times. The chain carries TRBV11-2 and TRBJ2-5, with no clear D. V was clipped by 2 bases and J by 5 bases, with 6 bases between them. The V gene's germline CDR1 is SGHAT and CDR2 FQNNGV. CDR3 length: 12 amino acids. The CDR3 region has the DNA TGTGCCAGCAGCTTATTCGATGAGACCCAGTACTTC. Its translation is CASSLFDETQYF.

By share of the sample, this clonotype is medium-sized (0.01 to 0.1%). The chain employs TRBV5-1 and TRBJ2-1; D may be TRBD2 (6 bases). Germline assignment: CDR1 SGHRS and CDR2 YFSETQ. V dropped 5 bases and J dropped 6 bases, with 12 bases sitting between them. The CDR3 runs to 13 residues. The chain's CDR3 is CASRSGFGNEQFF. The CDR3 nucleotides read TGCGCCAGCAGGAGCGGGTTCGGCAATGAGCAGTTCTTC.

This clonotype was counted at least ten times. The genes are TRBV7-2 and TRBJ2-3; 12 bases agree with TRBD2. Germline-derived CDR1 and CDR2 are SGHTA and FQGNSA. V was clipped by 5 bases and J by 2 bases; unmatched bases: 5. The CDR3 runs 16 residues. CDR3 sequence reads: CASSPRTSGVTDTQYF. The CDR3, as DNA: TGTGCCAGCAGCCCCAGGACTAGCGGGGTCACAGATACGCAGTATTTT. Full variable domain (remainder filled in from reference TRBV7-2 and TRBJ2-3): GAGVSQSPSNKVTEKGKDVELRCDPISGHTALYWYRQSLGQGLEFLIYFQGNSAPDKSGLPSDRFSAERTGGSVSTLTIQRTQQEDSAVYLCASSPRTSGVTDTQYFGPGTRLTVL.

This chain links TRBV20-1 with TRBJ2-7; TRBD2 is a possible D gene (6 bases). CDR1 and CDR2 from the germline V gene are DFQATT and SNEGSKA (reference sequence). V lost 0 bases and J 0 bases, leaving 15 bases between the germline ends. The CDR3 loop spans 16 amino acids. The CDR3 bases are TGCAGTGCTAGAGATAGGAGGGGCCCCCTCTCCTACGAGCAGTACTTC. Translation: CSARDRRGPLSYEQYF.

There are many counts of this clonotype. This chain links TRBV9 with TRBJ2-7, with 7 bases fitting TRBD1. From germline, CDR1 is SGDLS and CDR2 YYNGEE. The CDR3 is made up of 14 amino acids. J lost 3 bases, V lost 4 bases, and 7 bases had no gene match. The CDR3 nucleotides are TGTGCCAGCAGCCCCCGGGACAGATACTACGAGCAGTACTTC. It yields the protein CASSPRDRYYEQYF. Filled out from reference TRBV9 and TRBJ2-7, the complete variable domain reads DSGVTQTPKHLITATGQRVTLRCSPRSGDLSVYWYQQSLDQGLQFLIQYYNGEERAKGNILERFSAQQFPDLHSELNLSSLELGDSALYFCASSPRDRYYEQYFGPGTRLTVT.

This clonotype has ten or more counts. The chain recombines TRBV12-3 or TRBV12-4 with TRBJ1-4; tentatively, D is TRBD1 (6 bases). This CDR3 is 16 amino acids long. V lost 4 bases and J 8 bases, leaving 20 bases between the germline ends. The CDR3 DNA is TGTGCCAGCAGTTCCTCGTTGGGGGGCCGGGGGGAAAAACTGTTTTTT. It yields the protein CASSSSLGGRGEKLFF.

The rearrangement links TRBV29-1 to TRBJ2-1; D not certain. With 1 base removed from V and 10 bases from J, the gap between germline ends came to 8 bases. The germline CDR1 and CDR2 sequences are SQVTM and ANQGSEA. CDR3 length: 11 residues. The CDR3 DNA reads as TGCAGCGTTGAAGTAGCCTACGAGCAGTTCTTC. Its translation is CSVEVAYEQFF.

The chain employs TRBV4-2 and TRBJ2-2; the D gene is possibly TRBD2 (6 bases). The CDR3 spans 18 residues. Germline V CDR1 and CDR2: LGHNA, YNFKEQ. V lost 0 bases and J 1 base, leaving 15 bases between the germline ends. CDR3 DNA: TGTGCCAGCAGCCAAGAAGGGATAGCGGTGCTGAACACCGGGGAGCTGTTTTTT. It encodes CASSQEGIAVLNTGELFF.

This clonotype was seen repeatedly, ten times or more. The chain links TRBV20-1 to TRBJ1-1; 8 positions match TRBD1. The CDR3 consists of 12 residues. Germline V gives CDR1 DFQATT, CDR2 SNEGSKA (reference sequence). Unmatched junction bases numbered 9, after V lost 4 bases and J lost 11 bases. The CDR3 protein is CSATMTTGVAFF. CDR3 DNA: TGCAGTGCTACAATGACGACAGGGGTGGCTTTCTTT.

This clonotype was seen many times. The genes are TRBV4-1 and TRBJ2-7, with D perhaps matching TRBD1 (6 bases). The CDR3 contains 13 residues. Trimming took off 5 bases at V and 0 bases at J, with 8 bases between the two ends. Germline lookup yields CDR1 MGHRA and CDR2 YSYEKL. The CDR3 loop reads CASSDRISYEQYF. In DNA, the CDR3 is TGCGCCAGCAGCGACAGGATCTCCTACGAGCAGTACTTC.

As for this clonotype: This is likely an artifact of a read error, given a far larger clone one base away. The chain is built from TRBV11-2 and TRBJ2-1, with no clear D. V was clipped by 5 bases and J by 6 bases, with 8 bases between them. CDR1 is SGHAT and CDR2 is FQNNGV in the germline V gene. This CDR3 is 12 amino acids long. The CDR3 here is CASSHRVNEQFF. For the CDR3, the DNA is TGTGCCAGCAGCCATCGCGTCAATGAGCAGTTCTTC.